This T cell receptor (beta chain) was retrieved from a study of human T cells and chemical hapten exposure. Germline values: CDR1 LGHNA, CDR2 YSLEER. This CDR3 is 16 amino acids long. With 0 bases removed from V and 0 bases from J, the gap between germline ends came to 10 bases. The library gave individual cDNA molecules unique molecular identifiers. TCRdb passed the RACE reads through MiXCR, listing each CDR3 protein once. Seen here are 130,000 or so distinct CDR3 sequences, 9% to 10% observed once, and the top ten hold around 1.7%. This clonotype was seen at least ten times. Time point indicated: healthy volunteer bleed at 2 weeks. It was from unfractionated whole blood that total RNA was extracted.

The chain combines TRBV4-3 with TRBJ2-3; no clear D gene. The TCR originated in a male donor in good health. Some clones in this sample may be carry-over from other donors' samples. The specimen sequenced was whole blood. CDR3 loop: CASSQDWASSTDTQYF. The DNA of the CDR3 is TGCGCCAGCAGCCAAGATTGGGCTTCCAGCACAGATACGCAGTATTTT.